The 26 T cell receptor beta chains reported below all come from one sample, sequenced in a study of early T cells in non-severe SARS-CoV-2 infection. TCRdb itself ran the 5' RACE reads through MiXCR, one entry per CDR3 protein. The table includes 35,000 to 45,000 distinct CDR3 sequences, approximately 9.1% detected once. Sequencing was done on a sample of whole blood. The origin of the receptors is an adult who was a healthcare worker with PCR-confirmed SARS-CoV-2 infection or an uninfected control (not recorded which).

Sample share makes this clonotype medium-sized. The chain uses TRBV2 and TRBJ1-5; a weak D match, TRBD1 (6 bases). Deletions cut 6 bases from V and 3 bases from J, with 15 bases between. The CDR3 sequence is 15 residues long. Germline V gene lookup returns CDR1 SNHLY and CDR2 FYNNEI. The CDR3 sequence is CASRRTVDLNQPQHF. CDR3 nucleotides: TGTGCCAGCAGAAGGACAGTTGATCTCAATCAGCCCCAGCATTTT.

The table lists this clonotype with many counts. The chain has TRBV29-1 and TRBJ2-1; 8 positions match TRBD1. The CDR3 is 15 amino acids. Germline-derived CDR1 and CDR2 are SQVTM and ANQGSEA. The junction had 9 bases not matched to a gene; V was cut back by 6 bases and J by 2 bases. In DNA form, the CDR3 reads TGCAGCGTCGGAAGGACAGGGACGCCCTACAATGAGCAGTTCTTC. Protein sequence: CSVGRTGTPYNEQFF.

The chain is built from TRBV12-3 or TRBV12-4 and TRBJ1-6, with 7 nucleotides matching TRBD1. The CDR3 is made up of 14 amino acids. V lost 1 base and J lost 7; bases outside the gene matches: 1. In DNA form, the CDR3 reads TGTGCCAGCAGTTTAGGGGGACAGAATTCACCCCTCCACTTT. Translation gives CASSLGGQNSPLHF.

This clonotype was observed many times. The chain links TRBV12-3 or TRBV12-4 to TRBJ2-7; 10 bases line up with TRBD2. The CDR3 is made up of 14 amino acids. The junction had 0 bases not matched to a gene; V was cut back by 0 bases and J by 4 bases. The CDR3: CASSLASGGYEQYF. CDR3 coding DNA: TGTGCCAGCAGTTTAGCTAGCGGGGGGTACGAGCAGTACTTC.

This clonotype came up many times. This chain uses TRBV14 with TRBJ1-2; the D gene is possibly TRBD1 (5 bases). Trimming removed 1 base from V and 7 bases from J, with 7 bases in between. Looked up from germline, CDR1 is SGHDN and CDR2 is FVKESK. This CDR3 comprises 12 residues. As DNA, the CDR3 is TGTGCCAGCAGCCAAGTCCAGGGTGGCTACACCTTC. It is translated as CASSQVQGGYTF.

This clonotype was counted at least ten times. The chain joins TRBV19 to TRBJ1-4; D uncertain. Germline values: CDR1 LNHDA, CDR2 SQIVND (reference sequence). The CDR3 runs to 12 residues. V lost 5 bases and J lost 8, with 9 bases in between. CDR3 sequence (DNA): TGTGCCAGTAGTCGCCAGTCAGAAAAACTGTTTTTT. Its protein product is CASSRQSEKLFF.

This chain joins TRBV5-4 and TRBJ2-1; D assignment may be TRBD1 or TRBD2 (5 bases each). V was clipped by 3 bases and J by 9 bases, with 10 bases between them. The CDR3 contains 12 residues. Germline loops: CDR1 SGHNT, CDR2 YYREEE (reference sequence). CDR3 sequence reads: CASSSGTPEQFF. DNA of the CDR3: TGTGCCAGCAGCTCCGGGACCCCTGAGCAGTTCTTC.

The rearrangement links TRBV11-2 to TRBJ1-6; TRBD1 agrees at 9 bases. Germline trimming cut 5 bases from V and 6 bases from J; bases unmatched to any gene: 5. The germline V gene has CDR1 SGHAT and CDR2 FQNNGV. This CDR3 is built from 15 residues. The DNA for the CDR3 is TGTGCCAGCAGCGCCGGGACAGGGCTTAATTCACCCCTCCACTTT. Protein product: CASSAGTGLNSPLHF.

Ten or more counts support this clonotype. The chain has TRBV30 and TRBJ1-1, with D perhaps matching TRBD1 (6 bases). The CDR3 runs 15 residues. V lost 0 bases and J lost 0, with 11 bases in between. Germline loops: CDR1 GTSNPN, CDR2 SVGIG (reference sequence). In nucleotides, the CDR3 is TGTGCCTGGAGTGTCTTCGGGACATTGAACACTGAAGCTTTCTTT. It codes for CAWSVFGTLNTEAFF.

The CDR3 reads CAWSTGDVVGKAFF. The CDR3 region has the DNA TGTGCCTGGAGTACAGGAGACGTAGTTGGAAAAGCTTTCTTT. The rearrangement joins TRBV30 to TRBJ1-1, with a tentative D call TRBD1 (5 bases). Trimming removed 2 bases from V and 9 bases from J, with 19 bases in between. The CDR3 has 14 residues. CDR1 is GTSNPN, CDR2 SVGIG, per germline (reference sequence). The whole variable domain, remainder taken from reference TRBV30 and TRBJ1-1, is SQTIHQWPATLVQPVGSPLSLECTVEGTSNPNLYWYRQAAGRGLQLLFYSVGIGQISSEVPQNLSASRPQDRQFILSSKKLLLSDSGFYLCAWSTGDVVGKAFFGQGTRLTVV.

The chain couples TRBV2 to TRBJ1-6; TRBD1 might be the D (5 bases). V was pared by 7 bases and J by 12 bases, with 10 bases between. CDR1 and CDR2 from the germline V gene are SNHLY and FYNNEI. The CDR3 is 11 residues long. The CDR3 sequence is CASKGEGPLHF. The CDR3 nucleotides read TGTGCCAGCAAAGGGGAAGGACCCCTCCACTTT.

This clonotype was detected many times. V usage is TRBV7-3 and J usage is TRBJ2-2; D uncertain. V was shortened by 6 bases and J by 2 bases, with 10 bases between the two germline ends. CDR3 length: 14 amino acids. The germline V gene has CDR1 SGHTA and CDR2 FQGTGA. CDR3 DNA sequence: TGTGCCAGCAGGAGAAGACAAAACACCGGGGAGCTGTTTTTT. It codes for CASRRRQNTGELFF.

This clonotype was recorded many times. This sequence joins TRBV4-3 and TRBJ2-3; 7 nucleotides align to TRBD2. CDR3 length: 17 amino acids. Germline V CDR1 and CDR2: LGHNA, YSLEER. Trimming cost V 0 bases and J 1 base; bases outside gene matches: 7. CDR3 sequence reads: CASSQDWGGPGTDTQYF. The CDR3 nucleotides are TGCGCCAGCAGCCAAGATTGGGGAGGGCCGGGCACAGATACGCAGTATTTT.

This clonotype was counted many times. The chain is built from TRBV11-2 and TRBJ2-1; 8 bases are shared with TRBD2. V was pared by 5 bases and J by 0 bases, with 12 bases of the junction left unmatched. This CDR3 has 18 amino acids. In germline, CDR1 is SGHAT, CDR2 FQNNGV. The CDR3 region is CASSPELTGTSSYNEQFF. The CDR3 DNA sequence: TGTGCCAGCAGCCCGGAGCTTACGGGGACTAGCTCCTACAATGAGCAGTTCTTC.

This clonotype was seen repeatedly, ten times or more. This chain links TRBV10-3 with TRBJ1-1; TRBD1 might be the D (6 bases). The V gene's germline CDR1 is ENHRY and CDR2 SYGVKD. The CDR3 covers 16 residues. V lost 0 bases, J lost 0 bases, and 11 bases lay in between. The CDR3 nucleotides are TGTGCCATCAGTGAGTCGGGACAATTACTGAACACTGAAGCTTTCTTT. Residues: CAISESGQLLNTEAFF.

This clonotype was observed many times. The V and J genes are TRBV29-1 and TRBJ2-1; 9 nucleotides line up with TRBD1. CDR1 SQVTM and CDR2 ANQGSEA come from the germline V gene. This CDR3 spans 12 amino acids. Trimming took 4 bases from V and 9 from J; bases not matched to a gene: 4. The CDR3 sequence is CSVGQGGTEQFF. CDR3 DNA sequence: TGCAGCGTTGGACAGGGGGGGACTGAGCAGTTCTTC.

Only a few counts were recorded for this clonotype. The chain recombines TRBV19 with TRBJ1-5; no firm D call. Germline V gives CDR1 LNHDA, CDR2 SQIVND (reference sequence). The CDR3 extends over 15 amino acids. V shed 1 base and J shed 3 bases, with 10 bases lying between them. CDR3 nucleotides: TGTGCCAGTAGTATAGGGGGAGGGATCAATCAGCCCCAGCATTTT. Protein: CASSIGGGINQPQHF.

This clonotype was seen ten or more times. CDR3: CASSVDGRTVGYTF. DNA for the CDR3: TGTGCCAGCAGCGTAGATGGTCGTACGGTAGGCTACACCTTC. The chain uses TRBV9 and TRBJ1-2; D gene ambiguous. This CDR3 contains 14 residues. Trimming took off 0 bases at V and 8 bases at J, with 14 bases between the two ends. In germline, CDR1 is SGDLS, CDR2 YYNGEE.

The table lists this clonotype with a few counts. The chain uses TRBV10-3 and TRBJ1-2; 9 positions agree with TRBD1. Losses at the gene ends were 6 bases for V and 5 bases for J; bases not matched to a gene: 7. This CDR3 contains 14 residues. Looked up from germline, CDR1 is ENHRY and CDR2 is SYGVKD. CDR3 DNA sequence: TGTGCCATCAGGCAACAGGGGGCAGGGTATGGCTACACCTTC. Amino acid sequence: CAIRQQGAGYGYTF.

This clonotype has only a few counts. The chain joins TRBV5-1 to TRBJ2-5; TRBD1 agrees at 7 bases. Losses at the gene ends were 0 bases for V and 5 bases for J; bases not matched to a gene: 7. The CDR3 totals 15 residues. In germline, CDR1 is SGHRS, CDR2 YFSETQ. The CDR3 loop reads CASSLEATGRETQYF. The DNA of the CDR3 is TGCGCCAGCAGCTTGGAAGCGACAGGGCGCGAGACCCAGTACTTC.

This clonotype has only a few counts. This sequence joins TRBV6-6 and TRBJ2-7; perhaps TRBD1 as D (5 bases). The CDR3 runs to 12 residues. Trimming left V 2 bases short and J 10 bases short, with 12 bases between. Germline-derived CDR1 and CDR2 are MNHNY and SVGAGI (reference sequence). As DNA, the CDR3 is TGTGCCAGCAGTTACGGGCAGGGTAACCAGTACTTC. The encoded protein is CASSYGQGNQYF.

This clonotype showed up just a few times. The CDR3 DNA reads as TGTGCTAGTGGTTTGGCCGGGACGATTAATTCACCCCTCCACTTT. This sequence encodes CASGLAGTINSPLHF. V gene TRBV12-5 combines with J gene TRBJ1-6, with D maybe TRBD1 (5 bases). The CDR3 has 15 amino acids. V was clipped by 1 base and J by 6 bases, with 10 bases between them. The germline V gene has CDR1 LGHNT and CDR2 FRNRAP.

This clonotype was seen at least ten times. V usage is TRBV6-5 and J usage is TRBJ2-7; D not certain. The CDR3 is 18 amino acids. Trimming pared 0 bases from V and 2 bases from J, leaving 20 bases between. Germline CDR1 and CDR2: MNHEY and SVGAGI. In DNA, the CDR3 is TGTGCCAGCAGTTACTCGACCCCTCCCCAGGTCTTGGCCTACGAGCAGTACTTC. This sequence encodes CASSYSTPPQVLAYEQYF.

This clonotype was observed at least ten times. The chain is built from TRBV18 and TRBJ1-2; 7 bases are shared with TRBD1. V gave up 3 bases and J gave up 2 bases; unmatched junction bases: 9. This CDR3 comprises 16 residues. Germline-derived CDR1 and CDR2 are KGHSH and LQKENI. CDR3 DNA sequence: TGTGCCAGCTCACCGAGTTCAGGGGGGGTCAACTATGGCTACACCTTC. As protein: CASSPSSGGVNYGYTF.

DNA for the CDR3: TGTGCCAGCAGCCAGGGAGGGGGCGGTTCACCCCTCCACTTT. This codes for CASSQGGGGSPLHF. The gene calls are TRBV6-2 or TRBV6-3 and TRBJ1-6; 7 bases fit TRBD1. From germline, CDR1 is MNHEY and CDR2 SVGEGT. Trimming removed 6 bases from V and 9 bases from J; junction bases left unmatched: 8. The CDR3 is 14 residues long.

This clonotype appeared a few times. The chain employs TRBV7-2 and TRBJ1-2; tentatively, D is TRBD1 (5 bases). The length of the CDR3 is 14 residues. V was pared by 6 bases and J by 8 bases, with 19 bases between. Germline V gene data show CDR1 as SGHTA and CDR2 as FQGNSA. CDR3 in DNA: TGTGCCAGCAGGGGTGCAGGGATGGCCTCGGGCTACACCTTC. It yields the protein CASRGAGMASGYTF.